This TCR beta chain stems from a study of cytomegalovirus exposure and HLA in healthy donors. This CDR3 comprises 12 residues. V was shortened by 6 bases and J by 9 bases, with 14 bases between the two germline ends. CDR1 is MNHEY and CDR2 is SVGAGI in the germline V gene. Donors likely had unrecorded immune exposures despite being nominally healthy when sampled. Use of 60 Vbeta and 13 Jbeta primers characterized the PCR. Only in-frame clones appear in the TCRdb table, and some are missing; sequencing was by immunoSEQ multiplex PCR. The sample shows 85,000 to 110,000 clones, 60% to 70% of them seen only once. Regarding the study as a whole: Beyond CMV serostatus, there was no information to go on about immune exposure.

Comments on this clone: Its antigen is not known.

The sequence derives from a woman aged 50 to 60 in good health and CMV-seronegative. Input material: PBMCs. The genes are TRBV6-5 and TRBJ1-2; no clear D gene. The CDR3 bases are TGTGCCAGCAGCCCTGCGGGTGTTCGCTACACCTTC. This codes for CASSPAGVRYTF.